The clone carrying this T cell receptor (beta chain) showed up just a few times. Uncontrolled infection, other autoimmune disease, pregnancy and lactation each barred patients from inclusion. These data originate in a study of T cells in Graves' hyperthyroidism and ophthalmopathy. RNA transcripts were the template for amplifying TCR beta CDR3 regions. Initially, a first-round RT-PCR of the TCR CDR3 employed the HTBI primer set. TCRdb called the multiplex PCR reads again in MiXCR, with one record for every CDR3 protein. In the table there are fewer than 400,000 distinct CDR3 sequences, 11% to 15% of which are singletons. Trimming removed 4 bases at V and 5 bases at J, with 13 bases between. The CDR3 covers 15 residues. Germline V lookup: CDR1 KGHDR, CDR2 SFDVKD.

This chain links TRBV24-1 with TRBJ1-4, with a tentative D call TRBD1 (5 bases). The sequence was obtained from a man over 45 with Graves' ophthalmopathy. The sample taken for sequencing was blood. CDR3 coding DNA: TGTGCCACCAGTGACTCGGGGCGACCGAATGAAAAACTGTTTTTT. Its translation is CATSDSGRPNEKLFF.